This TCR beta chain comes out of a study of OX40 agonist ivuxolimab in advanced cancers. CDR3 length: 15 amino acids. Trimming stripped 0 bases from V and 9 bases from J, with 13 bases between. Germline assignment: CDR1 SGHRS and CDR2 YFSETQ. The method was immunoSEQ multiplex PCR; TCRdb's version includes in-frame clones alone and lacks a portion of them. The sample lists roughly 76,000 clones; more than 75% were seen once. The material was CD4+ or CD8+ T cells sorted from blood, obtained in a trial of the OX40 agonist ivuxolimab. The sequence was obtained from an adult with an advanced solid tumor such as melanoma, head and neck, liver or kidney cancer. The chain combines TRBV5-1 with TRBJ1-6; D remains ambiguous. In nucleotides, the CDR3 is TGCGCCAGCAGCTTGGCAGCGGGAGGGAGTTCACCCCTCCACTTT. Translated, it gives CASSLAAGGSSPLHF.